Given below is one T cell receptor (beta chain) in context. The antigen is undetermined. This entry comes from a study of cytomegalovirus exposure and HLA in healthy donors. Study outcomes and limitations: The authors enumerated over 150 TCR beta chains as linked to cytomegalovirus.

This CDR3 is 16 amino acids long. The germline gives CDR1 SGHRS, CDR2 YFSETQ. V was cut by 3 bases and J by 0 bases, with 12 bases left in between. The PCR contained 60 Vbeta and 13 Jbeta primers. Assay used: immunoSEQ multiplex PCR; TCRdb lists only in-frame clones, some missing. The data hold tens of thousands of clones, with roughly 72% observed a single time. This chain joins TRBV5-1 and TRBJ2-2, with D possibly TRBD2 on 6 matching bases. The receptor was derived from a man in his thirties or forties in good health and CMV-seronegative. Sample: PBMCs. In DNA, the CDR3 is TGCGCCAGCAGCTGGGGGGAGGACTCGAACACCGGGGAGCTGTTTTTT. This gives the protein CASSWGEDSNTGELFF.